Following are 8 T cell receptor beta chains from one sample sequenced in a study of T cell responses to AZD1222 COVID-19 vaccine. The repertoire was sequenced with immunoSEQ multiplex PCR; TCRdb's copy has only in-frame clones and lacks some. Of 20,000 or so clones listed, roughly 84% are singletons. The source was peripheral blood, collected 28 days after the second AZD1222 dose. The receptors were sampled from an adult who received the AZD1222 COVID-19 vaccine.

CDR3 DNA sequence: TGTGCCAGCTCACCAGACAGGGTGGATGGGGATGGCTACACCTTC. Its translation: CASSPDRVDGDGYTF. The genes are TRBV18 and TRBJ1-2; 7 bases align to TRBD1. This CDR3 region has 15 residues. Trimming took 2 bases from V and 6 from J; bases not matched to a gene: 9. Germline CDR1 reads KGHSH; CDR2 reads LQKENI.

The genes are TRBV11-3 and TRBJ1-3; D is uncertain. Trimming pared 5 bases from V and 1 base from J, leaving 15 bases between. CDR1 is SGHNT and CDR2 is YENEEA in the germline V gene. The CDR3 runs 16 residues. The DNA of the CDR3 is TGTGCCAGCAGCCCTCCCCCCGGGAAGTCTGGAAACACCATATATTTT. The encoded protein is CASSPPPGKSGNTIYF.

The gene calls are TRBV12-5 and TRBJ1-5; D is undetermined. Per germline, CDR1 LGHNT and CDR2 FRNRAP. V dropped 3 bases and J dropped 2 bases, with 14 bases sitting between them. CDR3 length: 16 amino acids. The CDR3 coding sequence is TGTGCTAGTGGTTTTTTCCCCTCGGCGGGCAATCAGCCCCAGCATTTT. As protein: CASGFFPSAGNQPQHF.

The chain joins TRBV6-5 to TRBJ1-6; 9 nucleotides line up with TRBD1. From germline, CDR1 is MNHEY and CDR2 SVGAGI. V shed 5 bases, J shed 8 bases, and the junction held 1 base outside the gene matches. The CDR3 covers 13 residues. This CDR3 is CASSRTGDSPLHF. CDR3 nucleotides: TGTGCCAGCAGTCGGACAGGGGATTCACCCCTCCACTTT.

The CDR3 region is CASSLGQNNEQFF. DNA of the CDR3: TGTGCCAGCAGCTTAGGGCAGAACAATGAGCAGTTCTTC. The gene calls are TRBV11-2 and TRBJ2-1, with D hard to call. The CDR3 loop spans 13 amino acids. Germline assignment: CDR1 SGHAT and CDR2 FQNNGV. Trimming cost V 1 base and J 5 bases, with 6 bases left between them.

This chain's CDR3 is CATSDTGGNEQFF. CDR3 coding DNA: TGTGCCACCAGTGATACCGGGGGCAATGAGCAGTTCTTC. The V gene is TRBV24-1, the J gene TRBJ2-1, with D possibly being TRBD2 (6 bases). The V end lost 3 bases, the J end lost 6 bases, and 8 bases lay between the germline ends. Per the germline V gene, CDR1 is KGHDR and CDR2 is SFDVKD. The CDR3 covers 13 residues.

Here the CDR3 reads CASSIDGTGEQYF. As DNA, the CDR3 is TGTGCCAGTAGTATAGATGGGACAGGAGAGCAGTACTTC. This sequence joins TRBV19 and TRBJ2-7, with 8 positions matching TRBD1. The CDR3 has 13 residues. CDR1 and CDR2 (germline): LNHDA, SQIVND (reference sequence). Losses at the gene ends were 0 bases for V and 7 bases for J; bases not matched to a gene: 2.

This clone was detected once. As DNA, the CDR3 is TGTGCCAGCAGTTCCAGCAGCTATGGCTACACCTTC. Translated: CASSSSSYGYTF. This rearrangement joins TRBV28 to TRBJ1-2; D is unresolved. CDR3 size: 12 residues. The ends were cut back, 4 bases at V and 4 bases at J, with 7 bases in the middle. Germline CDR1 reads MDHEN; CDR2 reads SYDVKM.